Listed below are T cell receptor beta chains from one sample, sequenced in a study of cytomegalovirus exposure and HLA in healthy donors. Produced via immunoSEQ multiplex PCR; TCRdb's table is partial and in-frame only. The data hold roughly 290,000 clones, with around 80% observed a single time. The specimen sequenced was PBMCs. These receptors all stem from a girl aged 2 to 9 in good health and CMV-seronegative. Each CDR3 is given with its conserved first and last residue. A D gene is named only where the DNA matches it firmly. Expanded clones are given a class, and other clones once, few, many or no size at all.

v_gene: TRBV7-2
j_gene: TRBJ2-2
abundance: -
d_gene: -
CDR3nt: TGTGCCAGCAGCTTTGGGACTTCGACCGGGGAGCTGTTTTTT
CDR3aa: CASSFGTSTGELFF

v_gene: TRBV19
j_gene: TRBJ1-1
abundance: -
d_gene: TRBD1
CDR3nt: TGTGCCAGTAGTATCCCCTGGACAGGGGTCAACACTGAAGCTTTCTTT
CDR3aa: CASSIPWTGVNTEAFF

v_gene: TRBV6-6
j_gene: TRBJ1-2
abundance: -
d_gene: TRBD1
CDR3nt: TGTGCCAGCAGTTACGAGGGGGCGCGCGGCTACACCTTC
CDR3aa: CASSYEGARGYTF

v_gene: TRBV10-3
j_gene: TRBJ1-1
abundance: few
d_gene: -
CDR3nt: TGTGCCATCAGTGAGTCGCTGGTGCAGTCGTTTCTCAACACTGAAGCTTTCTTT
CDR3aa: CAISESLVQSFLNTEAFF

v_gene: TRBV27
j_gene: TRBJ2-3
abundance: -
d_gene: TRBD2
CDR3nt: TGTGCCAGCAGTTTGAGGGCGGGAGGGGGCACAGATACGCAGTATTTT
CDR3aa: CASSLRAGGGTDTQYF

v_gene: TRBV9
j_gene: TRBJ1-1
abundance: -
d_gene: -
CDR3nt: TGTGCCAGCAGCGTAGGTCGGGGACACAGGGAGAGGGCTTTCTTT
CDR3aa: CASSVGRGHRERAFF

v_gene: TRBV6-6
j_gene: TRBJ2-2
abundance: -
d_gene: -
CDR3nt: TGTGCCAGCCGCAACCTCAGGGAGGTACGGACCGGGGAGCTGTTTTTT
CDR3aa: CASRNLREVRTGELFF

v_gene: TRBV10-2
j_gene: TRBJ2-7
abundance: -
d_gene: TRBD2
CDR3nt: TGCGCCAGCAGGCTCGGACTAGCGTCGACCTACGAGCAGTACTTC
CDR3aa: CASRLGLASTYEQYF

v_gene: TRBV30
j_gene: TRBJ1-2
abundance: -
d_gene: TRBD1
CDR3nt: TGTGCCTGGAGTATACGTCCCACGGGACAGGTAGGTGGCTACACCTTC
CDR3aa: CAWSIRPTGQVGGYTF

v_gene: TRBV6-5
j_gene: TRBJ1-2
abundance: once
d_gene: -
CDR3nt: TGTGCCAGCACCTACGTTCGGGAGGCCTATGGCTACACCTTC
CDR3aa: CASTYVREAYGYTF

v_gene: TRBV18
j_gene: TRBJ2-3
abundance: -
d_gene: -
CDR3nt: TGTGCCAGCTCGCCCGGGACTGGCGATTCGAATACGCAGTATTTT
CDR3aa: CASSPGTGDSNTQYF

v_gene: TRBV18
j_gene: TRBJ2-1
abundance: -
d_gene: TRBD1
CDR3nt: TGTGCCAGCTCACCGCGGGACAGGGGTTTCAGGGAGCAGTTCTTC
CDR3aa: CASSPRDRGFREQFF

v_gene: TRBV5-1
j_gene: TRBJ2-7
abundance: few
d_gene: -
CDR3nt: TGCGCCAGCAGTGCCTCGGGGAGCTACGAGCAGTACTTC
CDR3aa: CASSASGSYEQYF

v_gene: TRBV18
j_gene: TRBJ2-7
abundance: -
d_gene: -
CDR3nt: TGTGCCAGCTCACCACAGGGGGACGAGCAGTACTTC
CDR3aa: CASSPQGDEQYF

v_gene: TRBV28
j_gene: TRBJ2-5
abundance: -
d_gene: TRBD2
CDR3nt: TGTGCCAGCAGTCGTCCTCGACTAGCGGGAGGGGGGGAGACCCAGTACTTC
CDR3aa: CASSRPRLAGGGETQYF

v_gene: TRBV28
j_gene: TRBJ2-7
abundance: -
d_gene: -
CDR3nt: TGTGCCAGCGCGCTGGCGGTCCGGTCCTACGAGCAGTACTTC
CDR3aa: CASALAVRSYEQYF

v_gene: TRBV9
j_gene: TRBJ2-7
abundance: -
d_gene: TRBD1
CDR3nt: TGTGCCGAATTCGGGACAGGGGGCTTCGAGCAGTACTTC
CDR3aa: CAEFGTGGFEQYF

v_gene: TRBV30
j_gene: TRBJ2-3
abundance: -
d_gene: -
CDR3nt: TGTGCCGGTATAGGGACACGAAGCACAGATACGCAGTATTTT
CDR3aa: CAGIGTRSTDTQYF

v_gene: TRBV7-9
j_gene: TRBJ1-1
abundance: -
d_gene: -
CDR3nt: TGTGCCAGCAGCTTTTTGGTCACCGCCGGTTCCGCTTTCTTT
CDR3aa: CASSFLVTAGSAFF

v_gene: TRBV5-6
j_gene: TRBJ2-5
abundance: -
d_gene: -
CDR3nt: TGTGCCAGCAGCTTGGTAACGGGGCAAGAGACCCAGTACTTC
CDR3aa: CASSLVTGQETQYF

v_gene: TRBV9
j_gene: TRBJ2-2
abundance: -
d_gene: TRBD2
CDR3nt: TGTGCCAGCAGCGTGGTCGGAATAGCGGGAGAGGGCACCGGGGAGCTGTTTTTT
CDR3aa: CASSVVGIAGEGTGELFF

v_gene: TRBV4-1
j_gene: TRBJ2-7
abundance: once
d_gene: TRBD2
CDR3nt: TGCGCCAGCAGCCAACCGACTAGCGGTCCCTACGAGCAGTACTTC
CDR3aa: CASSQPTSGPYEQYF

v_gene: TRBV30
j_gene: TRBJ2-3
abundance: -
d_gene: TRBD2
CDR3nt: TGTGCCTGGAGTCTAACCCGGACTAGTTATGTAGATACGCAGTATTTT
CDR3aa: CAWSLTRTSYVDTQYF

v_gene: TRBV9
j_gene: TRBJ2-3
abundance: -
d_gene: TRBD2
CDR3nt: TGTGCCAGCAGCCCCAGGGTAGCGGGGGGCCCAGATACGCAGTATTTT
CDR3aa: CASSPRVAGGPDTQYF

v_gene: TRBV30
j_gene: TRBJ2-4
abundance: -
d_gene: -
CDR3nt: TGTGCCTGGAGCGTACTCTTTCGGGGGGCCAAAAACATTCAGTACTTC
CDR3aa: CAWSVLFRGAKNIQYF

v_gene: TRBV27
j_gene: TRBJ2-7
abundance: -
d_gene: -
CDR3nt: TGTGCCAGCAGTTCTGTTCAGGGGCTCTACGAGCAGTACTTC
CDR3aa: CASSSVQGLYEQYF

v_gene: TRBV29-1
j_gene: TRBJ1-5
abundance: -
d_gene: -
CDR3nt: TGCAGCGTTGGAGGAGATCAGCCCCAGCATTTT
CDR3aa: CSVGGDQPQHF